This T cell receptor beta chain came from a study of response to subunit inactivated influenza vaccine. Study results and caveats: Each seasonal influenza vaccination, the authors suggested, recruits few new T cells.

This CDR3 contains 15 residues. From germline, CDR1 is DFQATT and CDR2 SNEGSKA (reference sequence). V was clipped by 1 base and J by 8 bases, with 18 bases between them. This clonotype appeared a few times. Its antigen is unknown. Each CDR3 protein gets one entry after TCRdb re-called the RT-PCR reads with MiXCR. This table has about 500,000 distinct CDR3 sequences, 15% to 20% appearing once. The TCR was taken from a man in his fifties or sixties who received an inactivated influenza vaccine. Sample: CD4+ T cells sorted from PBMCs, taken about 24 months after vaccination. The chain couples TRBV20-1 to TRBJ2-1; D may be TRBD2 (5 bases). The chain's CDR3 is CSARGLGSSWHEQFF. In DNA form, the CDR3 reads TGCAGTGCTAGAGGGCTCGGTTCTAGCTGGCATGAGCAGTTCTTC.